The clone carrying this T cell receptor (beta chain) was picked up many times. These data are taken from a study of T cells in Graves' hyperthyroidism and ophthalmopathy. PBMCs stemmed from 10 ml fresh peripheral blood. Template material for amplifying TCR beta CDR3 regions consisted of RNA transcripts. The study used the HTBI primer set for a first-round RT-PCR of the TCR CDR3. TCRdb ran MiXCR on the multiplex PCR reads and lists one entry per CDR3 protein. The profile shows about 380,000 distinct CDR3 sequences, about 14% of them singletons. CDR3 size: 11 residues. V was pared by 3 bases and J by 1 base, with 4 bases between. Germline V gene data show CDR1 as DFQATT and CDR2 as SNEGSKA (reference sequence).

The specimen sequenced was blood. The chain employs TRBV20-1 and TRBJ2-7; no firm D call. The receptor was derived from a man aged 30 to 45 with Graves' hyperthyroidism that later progressed to Graves' ophthalmopathy. Here the CDR3 reads CSARISYEQYF. CDR3 in DNA: TGCAGTGCTAGGATTTCCTACGAGCAGTACTTC.